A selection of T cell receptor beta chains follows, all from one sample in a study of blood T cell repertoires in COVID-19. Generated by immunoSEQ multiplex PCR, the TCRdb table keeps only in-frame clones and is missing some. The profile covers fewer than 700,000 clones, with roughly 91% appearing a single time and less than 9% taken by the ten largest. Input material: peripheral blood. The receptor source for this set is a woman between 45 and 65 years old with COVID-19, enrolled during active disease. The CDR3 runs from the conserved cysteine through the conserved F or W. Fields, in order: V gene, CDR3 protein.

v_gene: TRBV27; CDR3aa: CASSPDRGVDGYTF
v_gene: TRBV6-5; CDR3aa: CASRGAAKSAFF
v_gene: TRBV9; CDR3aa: CASSVVGGSGANVLTF
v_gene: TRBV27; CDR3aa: CASSLAGGNYGYTF
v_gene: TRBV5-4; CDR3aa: CASSAGLARTGELFF
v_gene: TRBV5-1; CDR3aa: CASSLATGGSNTEAFF
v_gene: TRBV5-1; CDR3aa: CASSLQYGTGGSDTQYF
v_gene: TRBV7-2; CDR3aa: CASSLTGNTEAFF
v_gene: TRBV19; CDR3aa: CASSIRGEGTNTQYF
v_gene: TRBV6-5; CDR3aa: CASIKVAEAGELFF